The clone carrying this T cell receptor (beta chain) has a count of ten or more. The sample is drawn from a study of Graves' ophthalmopathy and Graves' hyperthyroidism. From RNA, the CDR3 regions of TCR beta chains were amplified and sequenced. HTBI primers served in a first-round RT-PCR, which a second-round multiplex PCR followed. TCRdb passed the multiplex PCR reads through MiXCR, listing each CDR3 protein once. The sample includes 35,000 to 45,000 distinct CDR3 sequences, roughly 52% of them seen just once. Germline CDR1 reads SQVTM; CDR2 reads ANQGSEA. The CDR3 loop spans 15 amino acids. Germline trimming cut 3 bases from V and 4 bases from J; bases unmatched to any gene: 9.

Sequenced input: peripheral blood. The clonotype originates from an adult woman with stable Graves' hyperthyroidism. V usage is TRBV29-1 and J usage is TRBJ2-7; 10 bases agree with TRBD1. The CDR3 sequence: CSVEIRDRGSYEQYF. CDR3 nucleotides: TGCAGCGTTGAGATCCGGGACAGGGGATCTTACGAGCAGTACTTC.